This entry lists 11 T cell receptor beta chains sequenced from one sample in a study of cytomegalovirus exposure and HLA in healthy donors. With 60 Vbeta and 13 Jbeta primers, the PCR was carried out. Profiled with immunoSEQ multiplex PCR; TCRdb holds only in-frame clones, not every one. The table includes about 43,000 clones, around two thirds detected once. Sequenced: PBMCs. These receptor sequences come from a human donor in good health.

This chain links TRBV18 with TRBJ2-7, with TRBD2 as a possible D gene (6 bases). Between the trimmed V and J ends, which lost 3 bases and 0 bases, there was a span of 12 bases. This CDR3 is 15 amino acids long. CDR1 and CDR2 from the germline V gene are KGHSH and LQKENI. The DNA of the CDR3 is TGTGCCAGCTCACCGGCGGGGAGCTACTCCTACGAGCAGTACTTC. Protein product: CASSPAGSYSYEQYF.

This clone has just a few counts. The V call is TRBV4-1, the J call TRBJ2-3; 13 bases are a match to TRBD2. Per germline, CDR1 MGHRA and CDR2 YSYEKL. V gave up 5 bases and J gave up 5 bases; unmatched junction bases: 4. This CDR3 is 15 amino acids long. CDR3 nucleotides: TGCGCCAGCAGCATTAGACTAGCGGGGGGAGATACGCAGTATTTT. Its translation: CASSIRLAGGDTQYF.

The genes are TRBV6-1 and TRBJ1-3, with D perhaps TRBD1 (5 bases). Trimming took 11 bases from V and 1 from J, leaving 12 bases between them. Germline V gene lookup returns CDR1 MNHNS and CDR2 SASEGT. This CDR3 is built from 13 residues. CDR3 region: CAVQGFSGNTIYF. CDR3 DNA sequence: TGTGCCGTTCAGGGATTTTCTGGAAACACCATATATTTT.

Concerning this clone: The junction departs from the called germline gene at one end, perhaps through a read error. V is TRBV7-7 and J is TRBJ2-1; the D gene is possibly TRBD2 (5 bases). The germline V gene has CDR1 SSHAT and CDR2 FNYEAQ (reference sequence). There are 17 residues in the CDR3. CDR3 nucleotides: TGTGCTAGCAGCCCCTTGGCCTTTACTAGTTCGGGAAATGAGCAGTTCTTC. Its protein product is CASSPLAFTSSGNEQFF. Full variable domain (remainder filled in from reference TRBV7-7 and TRBJ2-1): GAGVSQSPRYKVTKRGQDVTLRCDPISSHATLYWYQQALGQGPEFLTYFNYEAQPDKSGLPSDRFSAERPEGSISTLTIQRTEQRDSAMYRCASSPLAFTSSGNEQFFGPGTRLTVL.

The V call is TRBV23-1, the J call TRBJ1-5; D not resolved. TRBV23-1 is an ORF; its function is uncertain. V was pared by 0 bases and J by 3 bases, with 21 bases between. This CDR3 has 19 amino acids. The CDR3 here is CASSQSLRQADPDNQPQHF. CDR3 in DNA: TGCGCCAGCAGTCAATCGCTACGACAAGCTGATCCGGACAATCAGCCCCAGCATTTT.

This chain connects TRBV18 to TRBJ1-1; D remains ambiguous. V shed 2 bases and J shed 4 bases, with 8 bases lying between them. The CDR3 is 13 amino acids. Germline V lookup: CDR1 KGHSH, CDR2 LQKENI. CDR3 sequence (DNA): TGTGCCAGCTCACCATCGGTTGGCACTGAAGCTTTCTTT. Amino acids: CASSPSVGTEAFF.

The rearrangement joins TRBV12-5 to TRBJ1-1; 9 nucleotides line up with TRBD1. The ends lost 4 bases at V and 6 bases at J; junction bases unmatched: 9. The CDR3 is 15 residues long. In germline, CDR1 is LGHNT, CDR2 FRNRAP. CDR3: CASGSTSDRGAEAFF. The DNA for the CDR3 is TGTGCTAGTGGTTCCACCTCGGACAGGGGCGCTGAAGCTTTCTTT.

In its sample, this clone was seen a few times. This chain uses TRBV16 with TRBJ1-3; D might be TRBD1 (5 bases). V was pared by 1 base and J by 2 bases, with 12 bases between. Germline V gene lookup returns CDR1 KGHSY and CDR2 FQNENV. CDR3 length: 16 amino acids. CDR3 bases: TGTGCCAGCAGCCAATATGTGGCAGGGACTGGAAACACCATATATTTT. It yields the protein CASSQYVAGTGNTIYF.

V is TRBV5-1 and J is TRBJ1-1; D is ambiguous. V was clipped by 0 bases and J by 2 bases, with 11 bases between them. Germline-derived CDR1 and CDR2 are SGHRS and YFSETQ. The CDR3 loop spans 15 amino acids. CDR3 protein: CASSLGPATNTEAFF. CDR3 in DNA: TGCGCCAGCAGCTTGGGGCCGGCGACTAACACTGAAGCTTTCTTT.

This clone was seen a few times. This chain uses TRBV6-1 with TRBJ2-3, with D possibly being TRBD2 (6 bases). Germline lookup yields CDR1 MNHNS and CDR2 SASEGT. V gave up 5 bases and J gave up 1 base, with 10 bases separating them. CDR3 length: 14 amino acids. CDR3 in DNA: TGTGCCAGCAGTCTCGGGGGAGGCACAGATACGCAGTATTTT. It specifies CASSLGGGTDTQYF.

This clone has only a few counts. In DNA, the CDR3 is TGTGCCAGCAGCTTAGCGTATTCCAGGGACTACTATGGCTACACCTTC. Its protein product is CASSLAYSRDYYGYTF. The chain joins TRBV7-2 to TRBJ1-2; tentatively, D is TRBD1 (5 bases). Germline assignment: CDR1 SGHTA and CDR2 FQGNSA. The V end lost 0 bases, the J end lost 3 bases, and 14 bases lay between the germline ends. CDR3 length: 16 residues.